Each of the 24 T cell receptor beta chains below was sequenced from the same sample in a study of shared clonotypes between healthy human individuals. TCRdb's copy holds only in-frame clones and misses some; the assay was immunoSEQ multiplex PCR. The table has about 1.1 million clones, more than 75% seen once. Sequenced: memory CD4+ T cells from PBMCs. Documented subset: CD45RA-negative fraction. The receptor source for this set is a man aged 18 to 30 in good health. Some clones in this sample may be carry-over from other donors' samples.

V is TRBV19 and J is TRBJ2-5; no definite D call. The CDR3 loop spans 15 amino acids. The germline gives CDR1 LNHDA, CDR2 SQIVND (reference sequence). V shed 3 bases and J shed 5 bases, with 16 bases lying between them. CDR3 sequence (DNA): TGTGCCAGTAGTATGAGGAGATCCAGCATTGAGACCCAGTACTTC. Encoded protein: CASSMRRSSIETQYF.

This clone was counted only a few times. This sequence joins TRBV7-2 and TRBJ1-4; D is uncertain. V lost 4 bases to trimming and J lost 8 bases, with 11 bases between them. CDR3 length equals 13 residues. Germline V gene sequence: CDR1 SGHTA, CDR2 FQGNSA. The CDR3: CASSWGSGEKLFF. CDR3 bases: TGTGCCAGCAGCTGGGGATCGGGGGAAAAACTGTTTTTT.

This clone showed up many times. The rearrangement links TRBV7-2 to TRBJ1-5; possible D gene TRBD1, 6 bases. V was clipped by 3 bases and J by 5 bases, with 8 bases between them. CDR1 is SGHTA, CDR2 FQGNSA, per germline. This CDR3 spans 13 amino acids. CDR3 DNA sequence: TGTGCCAGCAGCTTTAGGGGGGATCAGCCCCAGCATTTT. Protein sequence: CASSFRGDQPQHF.

The CDR3 protein is CASSLTGTRATQYF. The CDR3 nucleotides read TGTGCCAGCAGTCTTACAGGGACACGCGCGACCCAGTACTTC. The rearrangement joins TRBV27 to TRBJ2-5, with D possibly being TRBD1 (6 bases). V was pared by 5 bases and J by 7 bases, with 17 bases between. CDR1 is MNHEY and CDR2 is SMNVEV in the germline V gene (reference sequence). The CDR3 covers 14 residues.

This chain joins TRBV2 and TRBJ2-1; unclear D gene. There are 11 residues in the CDR3. The V end was cut by 6 bases, the J end by 5 bases, with 5 bases between. CDR1 is SNHLY, CDR2 FYNNEI, per germline. DNA of the CDR3: TGTGCCAGCAGAGGAAACAATGAGCAGTTCTTC. Translating gives CASRGNNEQFF.

This chain links TRBV10-3 with TRBJ2-3, with 8 bases identical to TRBD2. The germline gives CDR1 ENHRY, CDR2 SYGVKD. This CDR3 has 17 amino acids. Losses at the gene ends were 0 bases for V and 4 bases for J; bases not matched to a gene: 9. The CDR3, as DNA: TGTGCCATCAGTGAGTCGGTTCCCGAAGCGGGGGCAGATACGCAGTATTTT. Translated: CAISESVPEAGADTQYF.

The chain employs TRBV29-1 and TRBJ1-1, with 9 positions matching TRBD1. The CDR3 consists of 12 residues. With 7 bases clipped from V and 9 bases from J, the junction kept 9 bases outside the gene matches. Germline V gene lookup returns CDR1 SQVTM and CDR2 ANQGSEA. The CDR3 nucleotides are TGCAGCGCTGCTGGGACAGGGTTACAAGCTTTCTTT. Residues: CSAAGTGLQAFF.

This clone was picked up a small number of times. The chain links TRBV10-2 to TRBJ2-5; D uncertain. The J call may be faulty, since TRBJ2-7 better matches the DNA end. Per germline, CDR1 WSHSY and CDR2 SAAADI. The CDR3 is 14 amino acids. The CDR3 coding sequence is TGCGCCAGCAGTGAGAAGGGTTACTCCTACGAGCAGTACTTC. Its protein product is CASSEKGYSYEQYF.

Details on this clone: The same CDR3 also results from other DNA sequences found in this sample. The chain has TRBV5-1 and TRBJ2-1; TRBD2 aligns across 8 bases. Germline lookup yields CDR1 SGHRS and CDR2 YFSETQ. Losses at the gene ends were 0 bases for V and 1 base for J; bases not matched to a gene: 0. The CDR3 extends over 15 amino acids. The CDR3 spells CASSLASGSYNEQFF. The CDR3 region has the DNA TGCGCCAGCAGCTTGGCTAGCGGGTCCTACAATGAGCAGTTCTTC.

The chain couples TRBV7-2 to TRBJ1-2; 10 bases agree with TRBD1. From germline, CDR1 is SGHTA and CDR2 FQGNSA. The CDR3 sequence is 14 residues long. J gave up 4 bases and V 6 bases, and 5 bases lay outside the gene matches. Written as DNA, the CDR3 is TGTGCCAGCAGATCCAGGACAGGGGGCTATGGCTACACCTTC. Translating it yields CASRSRTGGYGYTF. The full variable domain, completed using reference TRBV7-2 and TRBJ1-2, is GAGVSQSPSNKVTEKGKDVELRCDPISGHTALYWYRQSLGQGLEFLIYFQGNSAPDKSGLPSDRFSAERTGGSVSTLTIQRTQQEDSAVYLCASRSRTGGYGYTFGSGTRLTVV.

The rearrangement uses TRBV28 and TRBJ2-3, with a weak D call TRBD1 (6 bases). The CDR3 has 16 residues. Trimming removed 5 bases at V and 0 bases at J, with 15 bases between. Germline loops: CDR1 MDHEN, CDR2 SYDVKM. This CDR3 is CASSGMDSASTDTQYF. The CDR3 DNA reads TGTGCCAGCAGTGGAATGGACAGCGCTAGCACAGATACGCAGTATTTT.

The J gene is TRBJ2-7, the V gene TRBV7-9; D unclear. This CDR3 spans 17 amino acids. Between the trimmed V and J ends, which lost 0 bases and 1 base, there was a span of 16 bases. In germline, CDR1 is SEHNR, CDR2 FQNEAQ (reference sequence). CDR3 nucleotide sequence: TGTGCCAGCAGCTTAGCCCCACCGGGCTATCAATCCTACGAGCAGTACTTC. This encodes CASSLAPPGYQSYEQYF.

The chain employs TRBV2 and TRBJ1-1; D perhaps matches TRBD1 (5 bases). The V gene's germline CDR1 is SNHLY and CDR2 FYNNEI. The CDR3 loop spans 13 amino acids. V lost 6 bases and J 4 bases, leaving 12 bases between the germline ends. In nucleotides, the CDR3 is TGTGCCAGCAGCGTTGACAGAATCACTGAAGCTTTCTTT. It encodes CASSVDRITEAFF.

V usage is TRBV5-1 and J usage is TRBJ2-5, with no clear D. The V gene's germline CDR1 is SGHRS and CDR2 YFSETQ. The length of the CDR3 is 12 residues. Trimming removed 3 bases from V and 0 bases from J, with 3 bases in between. CDR3 coding DNA: TGCGCCAGCAGCTACTACCAAGAGACCCAGTACTTC. Its protein is CASSYYQETQYF.

The rearrangement links TRBV4-2 to TRBJ2-7, with 10 positions matching TRBD2. With 5 bases clipped from V and 3 bases from J, the junction kept 10 bases outside the gene matches. Germline CDR1 LGHNA, CDR2 YNFKEQ. The CDR3 contains 16 residues. In DNA, the CDR3 is TGTGCCAGCAGCGTTCGAACTAGCGGGGTTAACTACGAGCAGTACTTC. Protein sequence: CASSVRTSGVNYEQYF.

This clone was picked up a small number of times. This chain uses TRBV6-1 with TRBJ1-1, with 8 positions matching TRBD1. Per germline, CDR1 MNHNS and CDR2 SASEGT. Trimming took 8 bases from V and 5 from J; bases not matched to a gene: 13. CDR3 length: 15 residues. CDR3 DNA sequence: TGTGCCAGCCTTCCCGGGACAGGATGGTGGACTGAAGCTTTCTTT. Encoded protein: CASLPGTGWWTEAFF.

This clone showed up just once. Only one base separates this from a far larger clonotype, so it likely reflects a read error. The chain carries TRBV18 and TRBJ1-1; the D is unclear. CDR3 length equals 16 residues. Germline lookup yields CDR1 KGHSH and CDR2 LQKENI. With 3 bases removed from V and 0 bases from J, the gap between germline ends came to 14 bases. The CDR3 DNA sequence: TGTGCCAGCTCACCCGGCTTTGGGAGTATGAACACTGAAGCTTTCTTT. This codes for CASSPGFGSMNTEAFF.

A few counts support this clone. This chain joins TRBV7-3 and TRBJ2-1; TRBD2 is a possible D gene (6 bases). The CDR3 has 15 residues. Trimming pared 3 bases from V and 2 bases from J, leaving 11 bases between. Per germline, CDR1 SGHTA and CDR2 FQGTGA. The CDR3 loop reads CASSFDSGPYNEQFF. CDR3 DNA sequence: TGTGCCAGCAGCTTCGATAGCGGACCCTACAATGAGCAGTTCTTC.

The V and J genes are TRBV7-2 and TRBJ1-2; no clear D gene. V was cut by 1 base and J by 4 bases, with 7 bases left in between. Germline CDR1 reads SGHTA; CDR2 reads FQGNSA. The CDR3 is made up of 13 amino acids. The CDR3 nucleotides are TGTGCCAGCAGCTTAGAAGTTAGCTATGGCTACACCTTC. This sequence encodes CASSLEVSYGYTF. The full variable domain, rest sourced from reference TRBV7-2 and TRBJ1-2, is GAGVSQSPSNKVTEKGKDVELRCDPISGHTALYWYRQSLGQGLEFLIYFQGNSAPDKSGLPSDRFSAERTGGSVSTLTIQRTQQEDSAVYLCASSLEVSYGYTFGSGTRLTVV.

This chain connects TRBV18 to TRBJ1-4; 10 nucleotides line up with TRBD1. Germline-derived CDR1 and CDR2 are KGHSH and LQKENI. The CDR3 contains 16 residues. Unmatched junction bases numbered 3, after V lost 5 bases and J lost 0 bases. CDR3 in DNA: TGTGCCAGCTCAGCAGGACAGGGGGCAACTAATGAAAAACTGTTTTTT. As protein: CASSAGQGATNEKLFF.

This clone was seen a handful of times. The J gene is TRBJ2-1, the V gene TRBV7-9; D call uncertain. This CDR3 region has 11 residues. From germline, CDR1 is SEHNR and CDR2 FQNEAQ (reference sequence). The V end lost 8 bases, the J end lost 6 bases, and 8 bases lay between the germline ends. In nucleotides, the CDR3 is TGTGCCAGCCCCGGCGCCAATGAGCAGTTCTTC. Translated: CASPGANEQFF.

This clone was recorded once. This chain links TRBV2 with TRBJ2-7; D call uncertain. The CDR3 is 12 amino acids. V was trimmed by 1 base and J by 6 bases, leaving 7 bases between them. CDR1 is SNHLY, CDR2 FYNNEI, per germline. CDR3: CASSEGFTEQYF. CDR3 DNA: TGTGCCAGCAGTGAAGGGTTTACCGAGCAGTACTTC.

The chain couples TRBV9 to TRBJ2-7; TRBD1 might be the D (6 bases). The CDR3 spans 13 residues. V shed 2 bases and J shed 3 bases, with 9 bases lying between them. Germline V gene data show CDR1 as SGDLS and CDR2 as YYNGEE. The CDR3 nucleotides read TGTGCCAGCAGCGTCCAGACAGGCTACGAGCAGTACTTC. Translation gives CASSVQTGYEQYF.

A word on this clone: This likely stems from a read error, as it lies one base from a far larger clone. The chain is built from TRBV5-4 and TRBJ2-5, with unresolved D. The CDR3 extends over 11 amino acids. Germline-derived CDR1 and CDR2 are SGHNT and YYREEE (reference sequence). Trimming left V 3 bases short and J 5 bases short, with 5 bases between. CDR3 amino acids: CASSSLETQYF. For the CDR3, the DNA is TGTGCCAGCAGCTCCTTGGAGACCCAGTACTTC.